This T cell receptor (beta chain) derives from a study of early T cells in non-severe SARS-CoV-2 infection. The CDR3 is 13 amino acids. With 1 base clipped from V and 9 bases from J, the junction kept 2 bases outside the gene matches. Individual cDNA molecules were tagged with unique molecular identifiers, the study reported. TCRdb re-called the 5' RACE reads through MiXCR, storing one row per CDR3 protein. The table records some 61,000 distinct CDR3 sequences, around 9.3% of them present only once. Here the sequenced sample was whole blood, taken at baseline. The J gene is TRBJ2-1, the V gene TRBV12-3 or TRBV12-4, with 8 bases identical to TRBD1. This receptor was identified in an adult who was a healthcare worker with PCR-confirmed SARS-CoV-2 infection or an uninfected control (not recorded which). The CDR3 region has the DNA TGTGCCAGCAGTTTAGATCAGGGGGCTGAGCAGTTCTTC. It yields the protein CASSLDQGAEQFF.